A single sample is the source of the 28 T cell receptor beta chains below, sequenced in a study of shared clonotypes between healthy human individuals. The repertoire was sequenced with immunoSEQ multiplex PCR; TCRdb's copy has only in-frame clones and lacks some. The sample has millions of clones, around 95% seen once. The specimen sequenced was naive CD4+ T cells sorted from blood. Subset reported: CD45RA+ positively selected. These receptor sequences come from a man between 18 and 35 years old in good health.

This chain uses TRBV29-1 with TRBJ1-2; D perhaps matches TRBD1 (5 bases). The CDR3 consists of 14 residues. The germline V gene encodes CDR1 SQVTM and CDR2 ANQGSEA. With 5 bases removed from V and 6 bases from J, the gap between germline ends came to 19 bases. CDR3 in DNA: TGCAGCGTTCCACGGCCAGGGAATGTAAATGGCTACACCTTC. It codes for CSVPRPGNVNGYTF.

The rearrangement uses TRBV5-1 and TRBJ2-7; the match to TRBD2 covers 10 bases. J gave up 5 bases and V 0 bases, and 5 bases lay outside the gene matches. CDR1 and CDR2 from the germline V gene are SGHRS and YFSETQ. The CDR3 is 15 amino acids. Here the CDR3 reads CASSLDLAGADEQYF. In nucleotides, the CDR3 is TGCGCCAGCAGCTTGGATCTAGCGGGGGCTGACGAGCAGTACTTC.

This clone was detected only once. For the CDR3, the DNA is TGTGCCAGCAGTCCCCAGGGGGTGTCTAATGAAAAACTGTTTTTT. Its protein is CASSPQGVSNEKLFF. This chain uses TRBV28 with TRBJ1-4; 7 bases are a match to TRBD1. Germline-derived CDR1 and CDR2 are MDHEN and SYDVKM. V shed 5 bases and J 3 bases; nucleotides not matched to a gene: 6. The CDR3 covers 15 residues.

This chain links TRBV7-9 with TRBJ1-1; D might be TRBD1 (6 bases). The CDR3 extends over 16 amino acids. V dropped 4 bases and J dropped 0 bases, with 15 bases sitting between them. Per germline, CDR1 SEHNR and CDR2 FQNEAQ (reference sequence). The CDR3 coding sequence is TGTGCCAGCAGCTCACCCCCTGGGGGGCTGAACACTGAAGCTTTCTTT. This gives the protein CASSSPPGGLNTEAFF.

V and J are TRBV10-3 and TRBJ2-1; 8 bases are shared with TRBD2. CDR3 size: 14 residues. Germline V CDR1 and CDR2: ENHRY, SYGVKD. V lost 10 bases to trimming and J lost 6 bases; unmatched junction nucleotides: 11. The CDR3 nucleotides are TGTGCCACCACCCCCGGCGGGAGGCTCAATGAGCAGTTCTTC. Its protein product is CATTPGGRLNEQFF.

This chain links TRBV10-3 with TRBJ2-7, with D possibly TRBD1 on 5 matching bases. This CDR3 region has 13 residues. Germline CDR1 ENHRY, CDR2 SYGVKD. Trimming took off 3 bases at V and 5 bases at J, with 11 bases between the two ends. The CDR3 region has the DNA TGTGCCATCAGTGATGTCCAGGGCCACGAGCAGTACTTC. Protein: CAISDVQGHEQYF.

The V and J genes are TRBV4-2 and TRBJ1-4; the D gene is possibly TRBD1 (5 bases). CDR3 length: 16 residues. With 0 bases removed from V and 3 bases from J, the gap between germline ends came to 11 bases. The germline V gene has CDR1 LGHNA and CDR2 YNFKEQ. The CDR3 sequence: CASSQDRQGANEKLFF. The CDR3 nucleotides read TGTGCCAGCAGCCAAGACAGGCAGGGAGCTAATGAAAAACTGTTTTTT.

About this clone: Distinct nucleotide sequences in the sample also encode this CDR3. In DNA form, the CDR3 reads TGTGCCAGCAGTGAAGTGAGGGGTATCGAAAAACTGTTTTTT. It translates to CASSEVRGIEKLFF. The rearrangement joins TRBV6-1 to TRBJ1-4, with TRBD1 as a possible D gene (5 bases). The ends were cut back, 1 base at V and 8 bases at J, with 11 bases in the middle. The CDR3 contains 14 residues. Germline values: CDR1 MNHNS, CDR2 SASEGT.

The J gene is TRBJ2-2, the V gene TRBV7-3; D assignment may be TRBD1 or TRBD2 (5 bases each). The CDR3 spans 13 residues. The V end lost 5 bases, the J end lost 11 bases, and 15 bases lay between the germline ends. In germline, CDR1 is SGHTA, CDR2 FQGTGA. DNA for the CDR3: TGTGCCAGCAGCCGTTCCGGGACGCAAGAGCTGTTTTTT. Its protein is CASSRSGTQELFF.

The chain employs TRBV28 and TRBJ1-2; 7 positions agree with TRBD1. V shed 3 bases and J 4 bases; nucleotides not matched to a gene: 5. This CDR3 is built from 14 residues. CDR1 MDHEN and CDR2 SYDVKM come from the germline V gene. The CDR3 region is CASSFDRAGYGYTF. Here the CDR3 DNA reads TGTGCCAGCAGTTTTGACAGGGCTGGCTATGGCTACACCTTC.

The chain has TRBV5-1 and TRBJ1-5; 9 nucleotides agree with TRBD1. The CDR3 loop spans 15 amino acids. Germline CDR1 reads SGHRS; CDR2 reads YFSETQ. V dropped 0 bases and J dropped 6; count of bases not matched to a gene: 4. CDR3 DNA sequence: TGCGCCAGCAGCTTGGACAGGGGGCAAGGTCAGCCCCAGCATTTT. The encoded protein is CASSLDRGQGQPQHF.

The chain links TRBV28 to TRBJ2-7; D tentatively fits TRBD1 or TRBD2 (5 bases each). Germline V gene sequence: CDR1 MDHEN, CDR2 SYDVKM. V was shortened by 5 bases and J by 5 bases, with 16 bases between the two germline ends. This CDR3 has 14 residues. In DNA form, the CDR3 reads TGTGCCAGCAGTCATAACGGGGACCTCAACGAGCAGTACTTC. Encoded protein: CASSHNGDLNEQYF.

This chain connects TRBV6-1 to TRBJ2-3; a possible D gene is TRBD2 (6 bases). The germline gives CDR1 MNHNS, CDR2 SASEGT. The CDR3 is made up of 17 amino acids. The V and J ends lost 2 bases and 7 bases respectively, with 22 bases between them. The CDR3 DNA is TGTGCCAGCAGTGAATCGCGGGATTATAATTGGGGGAATACGCAGTATTTT. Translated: CASSESRDYNWGNTQYF.

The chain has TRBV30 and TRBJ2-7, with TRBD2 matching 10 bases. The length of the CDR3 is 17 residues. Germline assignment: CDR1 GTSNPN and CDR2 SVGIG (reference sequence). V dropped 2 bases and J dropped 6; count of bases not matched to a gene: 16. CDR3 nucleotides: TGTGCCTGGAGTTCCCATTCCGGACTAGCGGTATGGGGCGAGCAGTACTTC. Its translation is CAWSSHSGLAVWGEQYF.

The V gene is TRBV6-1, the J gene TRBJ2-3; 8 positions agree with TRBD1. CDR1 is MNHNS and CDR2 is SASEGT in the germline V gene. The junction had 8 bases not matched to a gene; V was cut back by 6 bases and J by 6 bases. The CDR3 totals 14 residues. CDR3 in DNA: TGTGCCAGCAGATGGGAACAGGGGGTGGATACGCAGTATTTT. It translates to CASRWEQGVDTQYF.

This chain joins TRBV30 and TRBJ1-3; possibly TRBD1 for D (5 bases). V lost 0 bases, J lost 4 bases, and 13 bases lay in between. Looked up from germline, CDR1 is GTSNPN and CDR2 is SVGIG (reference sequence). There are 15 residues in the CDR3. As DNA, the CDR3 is TGTGCCTGGAGTGTAAGGGGATCGGGAGGAAACACCATATATTTT. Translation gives CAWSVRGSGGNTIYF.

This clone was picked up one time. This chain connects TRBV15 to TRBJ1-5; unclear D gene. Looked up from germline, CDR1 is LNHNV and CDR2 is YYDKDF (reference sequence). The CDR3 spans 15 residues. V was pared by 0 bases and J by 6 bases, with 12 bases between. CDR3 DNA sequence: TGTGCCACCAGCAGAGATCCCGGGGAGGGTCAGCCCCAGCATTTT. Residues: CATSRDPGEGQPQHF.

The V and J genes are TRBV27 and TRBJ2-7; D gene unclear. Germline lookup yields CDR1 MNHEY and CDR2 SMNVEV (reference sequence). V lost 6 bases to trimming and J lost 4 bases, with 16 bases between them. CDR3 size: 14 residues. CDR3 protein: CASSPAPQTYEQYF. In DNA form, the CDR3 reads TGTGCCAGCAGCCCTGCCCCCCAAACGTACGAGCAGTACTTC.

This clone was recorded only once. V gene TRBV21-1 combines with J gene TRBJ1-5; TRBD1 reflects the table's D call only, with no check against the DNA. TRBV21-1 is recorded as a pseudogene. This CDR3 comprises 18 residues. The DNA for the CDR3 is TGTGCCAGCAGCACAGAACGGACAGGGACGGGGGGCAATCAGCCCCAGCATTTT. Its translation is CASSTERTGTGGNQPQHF.

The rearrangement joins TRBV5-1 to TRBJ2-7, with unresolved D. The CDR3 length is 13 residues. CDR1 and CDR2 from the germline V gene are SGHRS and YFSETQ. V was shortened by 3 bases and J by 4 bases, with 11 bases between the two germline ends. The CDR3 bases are TGCGCCAGCAGCTCCCAGAAAGGATACGAGCAGTACTTC. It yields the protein CASSSQKGYEQYF.

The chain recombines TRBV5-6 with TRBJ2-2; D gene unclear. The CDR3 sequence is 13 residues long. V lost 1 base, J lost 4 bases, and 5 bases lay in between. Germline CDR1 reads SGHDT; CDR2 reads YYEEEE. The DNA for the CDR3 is TGTGCCAGCAGCTTGCGCTCCACCGGGGAGCTGTTTTTT. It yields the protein CASSLRSTGELFF.

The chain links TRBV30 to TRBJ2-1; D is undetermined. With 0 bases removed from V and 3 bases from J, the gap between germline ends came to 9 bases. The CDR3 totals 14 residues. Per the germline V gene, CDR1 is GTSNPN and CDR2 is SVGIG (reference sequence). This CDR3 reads CAWSVGPIYNEQFF. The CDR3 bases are TGTGCCTGGAGTGTTGGGCCGATCTACAATGAGCAGTTCTTC.

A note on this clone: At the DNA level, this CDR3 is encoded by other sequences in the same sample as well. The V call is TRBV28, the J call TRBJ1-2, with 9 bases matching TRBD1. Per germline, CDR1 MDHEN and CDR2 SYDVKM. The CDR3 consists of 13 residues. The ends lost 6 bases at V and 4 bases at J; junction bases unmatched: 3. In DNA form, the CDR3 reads TGTGCCAGCAGCTTGGACAGGGGCTATGGCTACACCTTC. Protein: CASSLDRGYGYTF.

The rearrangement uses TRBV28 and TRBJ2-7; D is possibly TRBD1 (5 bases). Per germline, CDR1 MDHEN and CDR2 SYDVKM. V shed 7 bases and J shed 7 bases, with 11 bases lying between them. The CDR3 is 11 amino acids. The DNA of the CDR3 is TGTGCCAGCAAGGGGCGGAAAGAGCAGTACTTC. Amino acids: CASKGRKEQYF.

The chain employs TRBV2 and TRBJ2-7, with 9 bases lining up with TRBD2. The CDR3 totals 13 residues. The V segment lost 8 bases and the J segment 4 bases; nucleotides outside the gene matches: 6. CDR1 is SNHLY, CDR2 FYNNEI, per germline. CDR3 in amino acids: CASAGTSFYEQYF. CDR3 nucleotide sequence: TGTGCCAGCGCCGGGACTAGCTTTTACGAGCAGTACTTC.

The CDR3 nucleotides are TGTGCCACCAGTAAGCCAGGGATAGCGGAGACCCAGTACTTC. Encoded protein: CATSKPGIAETQYF. The genes are TRBV15 and TRBJ2-5; D is perhaps TRBD1 or TRBD2 (5 bases each). In germline, CDR1 is LNHNV, CDR2 YYDKDF (reference sequence). CDR3 length: 14 residues. Trimming removed 6 bases from V and 5 bases from J, with 16 bases in between.

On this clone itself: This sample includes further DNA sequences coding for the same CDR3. This chain's CDR3 is CASSSRGQGGEAFF. The CDR3 nucleotides are TGTGCCAGCAGTAGCAGAGGCCAGGGGGGCGAAGCTTTCTTT. The chain combines TRBV27 with TRBJ1-1, with 7 bases that match TRBD1. The CDR3 is 14 residues long. V shed 5 bases, J shed 8 bases, and the junction held 11 bases outside the gene matches. CDR1 is MNHEY, CDR2 SMNVEV, per germline (reference sequence).

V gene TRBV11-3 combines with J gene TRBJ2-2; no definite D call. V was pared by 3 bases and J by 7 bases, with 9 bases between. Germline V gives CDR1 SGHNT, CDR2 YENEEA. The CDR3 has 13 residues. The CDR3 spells CASSFFSSGELFF. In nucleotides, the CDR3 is TGTGCCAGCAGCTTTTTTAGCAGCGGGGAGCTGTTTTTT.